Listed below are T cell receptor beta chains from one sample, sequenced in a study of Graves' ophthalmopathy and Graves' hyperthyroidism. TCRdb reprocessed the multiplex PCR reads with MiXCR, giving one entry per CDR3 protein. Seen here are 500,000 to 700,000 distinct CDR3 sequences, approximately 22% observed once, and the top ten hold approximately 7.7%. What was sequenced was peripheral blood. All receptors come from a woman under 30 with stable Graves' hyperthyroidism. Some clones in this sample may be carry-over from other donors' samples. Both conserved end residues are part of each CDR3. D genes are given only for firm matches. Part of the rows lack a size; the others show once, few, many or a class for expanded clones.

d_gene | j_gene | abundance | v_gene | CDR3nt | CDR3aa
. | TRBJ1-5 | many | TRBV12-3/TRBV12-4 | TGTGCCAGCAGTTTGGGTTCTAGCAATCAGCCCCAGCATTTT | CASSLGSSNQPQHF
. | TRBJ2-7 | many | TRBV9 | TGTGCCAGCAGCGTAGTCGGGGACTACGAGCAGTACTTC | CASSVVGDYEQYF
. | TRBJ1-2 | many | TRBV20-1 | TGCAGTGCTAGCCCGTGGACAGCTAACTATGGCTACACCTTC | CSASPWTANYGYTF
. | TRBJ1-5 | . | TRBV20-1 | TGCAGTGCTAGGAGTCCAGTTGAAAGGGAGCCCCAGCATTTT | CSARSPVEREPQHF
. | TRBJ1-2 | . | TRBV20-1 | TGCAGTGCTAGAGCCGCCGGCGAGGACTATGGCTACACCTTC | CSARAAGEDYGYTF
. | TRBJ1-3 | few | TRBV4-3 | TGCGCCAGCAGCGAAGAAGGGCGGGGGGCTACCGGAAACACCATATATTTT | CASSEEGRGATGNTIYF
. | TRBJ1-1 | many | TRBV12-5 | TGTGCTAGTGGTTTGGTACCGGCCCCGGGTGAAGCTTTCTTT | CASGLVPAPGEAFF
. | TRBJ1-1 | many | TRBV6-1 | TGTGCCAGCAGTGCACAGAAAAACACTGAAGCTTTCTTT | CASSAQKNTEAFF
. | TRBJ1-1 | few | TRBV18 | TGTGCCAGCTCACCAAAAGTCGGGGGGGGTCTGAACACTGAAGCTTTCTTT | CASSPKVGGGLNTEAFF
TRBD1 | TRBJ1-2 | many | TRBV6-1 | TGTGCCAGCAGTAAGGACAGGGCTGGCTATGGCTACACCTTC | CASSKDRAGYGYTF
TRBD1 | TRBJ1-1 | many | TRBV28 | TGTGCCAGCAGTTTAGCGGCAGGGACAGGGAACACTGAAGCTTTCTTT | CASSLAAGTGNTEAFF
. | TRBJ2-4 | many | TRBV12-3/TRBV12-4 | TGTGCCAGCAGTTCCACCCGACCGAGGGGCTCAGCCAAAAACATTAAGTACTTC | CASSSTRPRGSAKNIKYF
. | TRBJ2-5 | few | TRBV6-2/TRBV6-3 | TGTGCCAGCAGATACGCGGGTTCCGAGACCCAGTACTTC | CASRYAGSETQYF
. | TRBJ2-7 | many | TRBV2 | TGTGCCAGCAGTGAATTGGACAGCGCCTACGAGCAGTACTTC | CASSELDSAYEQYF
TRBD1 | TRBJ1-5 | . | TRBV6-4 | TGTGCCAGCAGTGAGGGACAGGGGGGAATTGTGACCCAGCATTTT | CASSEGQGGIVTQHF
. | TRBJ1-1 | . | TRBV4-1 | TGCGCCAGCAGCCAAGATGGGGGTACTGAAGCTTTCTTT | CASSQDGGTEAFF
. | TRBJ1-5 | many | TRBV12-5 | TGTGCTAGTGGTTTGGTACATGGGAGGGCAGAAAGCAATCAGCCCCAGCATTTT | CASGLVHGRAESNQPQHF
. | TRBJ2-7 | . | TRBV3-1 | TGTGCCAGCACCCAAGGGACGGGTTACTACGAGCAGTACTTC | CASTQGTGYYEQYF
. | TRBJ2-7 | many | TRBV7-9 | TGTGCCAGCAGCTCGATGGGCGAGCAGTACTTC | CASSSMGEQYF
. | TRBJ1-6 | few | TRBV28 | TGTGCCAGCAGTTCTCAGGGGAATAATTCACCCCTCCACTTT | CASSSQGNNSPLHF
. | TRBJ1-3 | many | TRBV12-3/TRBV12-4 | TGTGCCAGCAGTTTTGGAAGATTGGGGCACACCATATATTTT | CASSFGRLGHTIYF
. | TRBJ2-5 | many | TRBV6-5 | TGTGCCAGCAGTTGGACGTCAGAGACCCAGTACTTC | CASSWTSETQYF
. | TRBJ2-7 | few | TRBV6-1 | TGTGCCAGCAGAGGTTACGGATCCTACGAGCAGTACTTC | CASRGYGSYEQYF
. | TRBJ1-1 | many | TRBV6-5 | TGTGCCAGCAGTTATTTCAGGGACACTGAAGCTTTCTTT | CASSYFRDTEAFF
. | TRBJ2-4 | . | TRBV6-1 | TGTGCCAGCAGGACAGGACAACCTGGGGCCAAAAACATTCAGTACTTC | CASRTGQPGAKNIQYF
TRBD1 | TRBJ1-2 | . | TRBV6-1 | TGTGCCAGCAGTGATCGATGGGACAGGGGTGGCTACACCTTC | CASSDRWDRGGYTF
. | TRBJ1-1 | many | TRBV2 | TGTGCCAGCTCCGAGGGGAGGATGAACACTGAAGCTTTCTTT | CASSEGRMNTEAFF
. | TRBJ1-5 | . | TRBV28 | TGTGCCAGCAGTTTATTCGGCAGGACGAGGAGTGATCAGCCCCAGCATTTT | CASSLFGRTRSDQPQHF
TRBD1 | TRBJ1-1 | many | TRBV12-3/TRBV12-4 | TGTGCCAGCAGTGGGACAGGGAGGATGACTGAAGCTTTCTTT | CASSGTGRMTEAFF
. | TRBJ2-2 | few | TRBV6-1 | TGTGCCAGCAGGGTGGGGGGCTTAGCGCTGAGGACCGGGGAGCTGTTTTTT | CASRVGGLALRTGELFF
. | TRBJ2-7 | . | TRBV13 | TGTGCCAGCAGCCGCCCGGGTCCCAGGGATGAGCAGTACTTC | CASSRPGPRDEQYF
TRBD1 | TRBJ2-7 | many | TRBV10-1 | TGCGCCAGCAGCCGGGACAGGGGGGTCGAGCAGTACTTC | CASSRDRGVEQYF
. | TRBJ2-7 | many | TRBV20-1 | TGCAGTGCTAGGGGACTCTCCTCCCCCTACGAGCAGTACTTC | CSARGLSSPYEQYF